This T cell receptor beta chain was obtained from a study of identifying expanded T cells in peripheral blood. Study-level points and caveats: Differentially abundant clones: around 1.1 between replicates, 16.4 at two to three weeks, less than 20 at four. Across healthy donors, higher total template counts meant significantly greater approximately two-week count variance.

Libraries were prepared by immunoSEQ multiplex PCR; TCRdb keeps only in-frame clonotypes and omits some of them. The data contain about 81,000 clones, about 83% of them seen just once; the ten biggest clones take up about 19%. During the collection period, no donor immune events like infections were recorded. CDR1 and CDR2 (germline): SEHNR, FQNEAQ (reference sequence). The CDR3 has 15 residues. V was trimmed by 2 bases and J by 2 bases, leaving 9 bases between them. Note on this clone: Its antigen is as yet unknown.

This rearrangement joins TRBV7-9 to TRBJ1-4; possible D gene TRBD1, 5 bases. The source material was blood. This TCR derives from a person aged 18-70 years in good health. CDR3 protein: CASSLLWGTNEKLFF. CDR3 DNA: TGTGCCAGCAGCTTATTGTGGGGGACTAATGAAAAACTGTTTTTT.